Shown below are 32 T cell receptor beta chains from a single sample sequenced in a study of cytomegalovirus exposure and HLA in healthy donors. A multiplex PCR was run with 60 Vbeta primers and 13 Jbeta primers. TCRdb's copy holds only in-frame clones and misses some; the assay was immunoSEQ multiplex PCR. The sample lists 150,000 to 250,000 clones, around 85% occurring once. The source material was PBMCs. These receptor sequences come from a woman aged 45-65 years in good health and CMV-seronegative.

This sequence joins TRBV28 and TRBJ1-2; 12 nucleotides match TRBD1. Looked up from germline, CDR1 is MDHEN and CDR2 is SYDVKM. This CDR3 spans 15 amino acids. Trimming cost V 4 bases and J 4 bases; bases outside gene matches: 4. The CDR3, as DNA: TGTGCCAGCAGTTCTGGGGGACAGGGGGCCTATGGCTACACCTTC. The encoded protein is CASSSGGQGAYGYTF.

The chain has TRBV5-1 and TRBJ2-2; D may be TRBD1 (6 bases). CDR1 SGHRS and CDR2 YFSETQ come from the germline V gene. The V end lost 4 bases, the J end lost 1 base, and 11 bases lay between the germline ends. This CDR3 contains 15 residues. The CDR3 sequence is CASSMGHQNTGELFF. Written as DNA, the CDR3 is TGCGCCAGCAGCATGGGACACCAGAACACCGGGGAGCTGTTTTTT.

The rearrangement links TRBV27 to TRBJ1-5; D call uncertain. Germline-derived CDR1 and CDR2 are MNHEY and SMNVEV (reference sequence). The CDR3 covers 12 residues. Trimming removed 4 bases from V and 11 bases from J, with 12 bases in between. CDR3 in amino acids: CASSSLRGTQHF. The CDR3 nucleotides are TGTGCCAGCAGTTCCCTCCGCGGGACCCAGCATTTT.

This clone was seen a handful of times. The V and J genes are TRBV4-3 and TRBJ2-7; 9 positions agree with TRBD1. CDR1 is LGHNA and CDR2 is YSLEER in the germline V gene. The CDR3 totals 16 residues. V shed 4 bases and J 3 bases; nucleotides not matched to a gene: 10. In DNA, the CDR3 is TGCGCCAGCAGCCCGTTCCCGGGACAGGGAATCTACGAGCAGTACTTC. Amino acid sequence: CASSPFPGQGIYEQYF.

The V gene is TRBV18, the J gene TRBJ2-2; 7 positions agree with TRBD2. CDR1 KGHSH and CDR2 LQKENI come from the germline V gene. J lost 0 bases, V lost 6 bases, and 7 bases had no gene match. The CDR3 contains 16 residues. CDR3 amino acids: CASSLSSGANTGELFF. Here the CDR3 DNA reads TGTGCCAGCTCGCTCTCTAGCGGCGCGAACACCGGGGAGCTGTTTTTT.

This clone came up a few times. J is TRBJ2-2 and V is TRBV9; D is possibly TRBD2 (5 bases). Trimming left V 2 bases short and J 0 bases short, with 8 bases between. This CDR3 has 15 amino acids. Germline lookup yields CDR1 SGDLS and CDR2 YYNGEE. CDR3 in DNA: TGTGCCAGCAGCGTCTCCGGGACGAACACCGGGGAGCTGTTTTTT. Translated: CASSVSGTNTGELFF.

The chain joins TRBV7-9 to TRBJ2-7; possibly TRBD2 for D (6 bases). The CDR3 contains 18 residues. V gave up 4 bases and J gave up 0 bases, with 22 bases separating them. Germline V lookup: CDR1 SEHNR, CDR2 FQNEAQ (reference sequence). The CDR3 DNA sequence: TGTGCCAGCAGCTCGCTGGCGCGGGACGATACTAGCTCCTACGAGCAGTACTTC. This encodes CASSSLARDDTSSYEQYF.

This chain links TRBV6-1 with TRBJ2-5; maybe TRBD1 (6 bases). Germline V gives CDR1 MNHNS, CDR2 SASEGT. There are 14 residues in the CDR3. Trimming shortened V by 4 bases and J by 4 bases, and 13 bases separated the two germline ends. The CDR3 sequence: CASSVQGWIETQYF. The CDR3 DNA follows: TGTGCCAGCAGTGTTCAGGGGTGGATAGAGACCCAGTACTTC.

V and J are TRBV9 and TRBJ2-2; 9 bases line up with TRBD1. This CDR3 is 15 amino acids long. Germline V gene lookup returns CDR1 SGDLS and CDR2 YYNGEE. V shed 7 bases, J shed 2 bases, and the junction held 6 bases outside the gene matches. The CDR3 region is CASRPGQGNTGELFF. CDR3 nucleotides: TGTGCCAGCCGACCGGGACAGGGAAACACCGGGGAGCTGTTTTTT. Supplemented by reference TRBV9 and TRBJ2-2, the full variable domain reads DSGVTQTPKHLITATGQRVTLRCSPRSGDLSVYWYQQSLDQGLQFLIQYYNGEERAKGNILERFSAQQFPDLHSELNLSSLELGDSALYFCASRPGQGNTGELFFGEGSRLTVL.

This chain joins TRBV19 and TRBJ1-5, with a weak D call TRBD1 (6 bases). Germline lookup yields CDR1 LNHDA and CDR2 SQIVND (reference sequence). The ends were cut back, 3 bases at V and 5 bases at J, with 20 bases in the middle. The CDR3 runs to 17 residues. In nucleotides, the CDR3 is TGTGCCAGTAGTATTAGCTCGGGGGGCACATGGGATCAGCCCCAGCATTTT. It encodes CASSISSGGTWDQPQHF. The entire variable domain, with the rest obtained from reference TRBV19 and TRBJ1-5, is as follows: DGGITQSPKYLFRKEGQNVTLSCEQNLNHDAMYWYRQDPGQGLRLIYYSQIVNDFQKGDIAEGYSVSREKKESFPLTVTSAQKNPTAFYLCASSISSGGTWDQPQHFGDGTRLSIL.

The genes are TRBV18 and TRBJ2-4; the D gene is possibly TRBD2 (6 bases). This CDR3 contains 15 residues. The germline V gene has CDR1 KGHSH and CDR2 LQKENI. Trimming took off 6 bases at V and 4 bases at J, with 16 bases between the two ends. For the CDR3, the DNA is TGTGCCAGCTCGCAAAGGCGGGGAGATAAAAACATTCAGTACTTC. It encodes CASSQRRGDKNIQYF.

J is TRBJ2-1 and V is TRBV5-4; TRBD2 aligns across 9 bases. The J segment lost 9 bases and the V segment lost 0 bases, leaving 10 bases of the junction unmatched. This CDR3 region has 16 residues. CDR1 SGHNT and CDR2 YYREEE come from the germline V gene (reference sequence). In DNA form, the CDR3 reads TGTGCCAGCAGCTTGGGTAGCGGGAGTCTAAGGGGTGAGCAGTTCTTC. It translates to CASSLGSGSLRGEQFF.

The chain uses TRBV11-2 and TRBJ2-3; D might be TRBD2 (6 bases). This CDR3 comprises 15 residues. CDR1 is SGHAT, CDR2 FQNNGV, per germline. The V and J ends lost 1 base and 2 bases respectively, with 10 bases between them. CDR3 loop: CASSLGEGLTDTQYF. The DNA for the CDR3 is TGTGCCAGCAGCTTAGGAGAGGGACTCACAGATACGCAGTATTTT.

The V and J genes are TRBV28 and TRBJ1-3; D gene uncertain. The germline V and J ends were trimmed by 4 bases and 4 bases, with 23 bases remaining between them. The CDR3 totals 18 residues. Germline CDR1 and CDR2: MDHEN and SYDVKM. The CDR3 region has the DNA TGTGCCAGCAGTTCCCGAAGGGTTGGAGGGAGTTCGGGAAACACCATATATTTT. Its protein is CASSSRRVGGSSGNTIYF.

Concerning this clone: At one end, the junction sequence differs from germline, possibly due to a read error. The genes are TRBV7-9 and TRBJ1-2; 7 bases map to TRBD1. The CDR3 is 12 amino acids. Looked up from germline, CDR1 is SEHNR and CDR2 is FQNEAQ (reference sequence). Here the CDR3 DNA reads TGTTCCAGCAGCTCCCTACAGGGGGGCTACACCTTC. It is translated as CSSSSLQGGYTF.

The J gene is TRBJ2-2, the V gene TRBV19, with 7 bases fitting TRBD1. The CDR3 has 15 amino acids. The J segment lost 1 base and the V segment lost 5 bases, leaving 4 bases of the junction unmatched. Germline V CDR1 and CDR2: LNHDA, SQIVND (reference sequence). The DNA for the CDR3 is TGTGCCAGTAGTGGGCCAGGGGGGAACACCGGGGAGCTGTTTTTT. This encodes CASSGPGGNTGELFF.

The DNA of the CDR3 is TGTGCCAGCGGCTTAATAGGCGGGAGAATCGGGGAGCTGTTTTTT. Its translation: CASGLIGGRIGELFF. The chain links TRBV28 to TRBJ2-2; TRBD2 matches 7 bases. The CDR3 runs to 15 residues. J gave up 7 bases and V 8 bases, and 13 bases lay outside the gene matches. The germline V gene encodes CDR1 MDHEN and CDR2 SYDVKM.

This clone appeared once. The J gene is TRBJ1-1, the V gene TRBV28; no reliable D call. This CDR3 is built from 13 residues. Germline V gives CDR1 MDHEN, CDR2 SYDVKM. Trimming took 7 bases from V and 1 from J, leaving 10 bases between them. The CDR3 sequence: CASTLGPNTEAFF. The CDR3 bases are TGTGCCAGCACCTTGGGCCCGAACACTGAAGCTTTCTTT.

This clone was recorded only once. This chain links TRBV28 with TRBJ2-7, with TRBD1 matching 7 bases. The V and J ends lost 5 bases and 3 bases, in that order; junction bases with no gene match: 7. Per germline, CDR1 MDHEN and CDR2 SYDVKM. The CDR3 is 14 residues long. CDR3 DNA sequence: TGTGCCAGCAGTCCAGGGGGTAGGTACTACGAGCAGTACTTC. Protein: CASSPGGRYYEQYF.

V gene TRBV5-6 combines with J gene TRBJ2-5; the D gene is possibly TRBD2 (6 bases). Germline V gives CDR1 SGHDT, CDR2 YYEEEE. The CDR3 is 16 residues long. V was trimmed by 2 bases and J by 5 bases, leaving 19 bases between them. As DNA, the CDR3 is TGTGCCAGCAGCTTTCTTGCCGCGGCGGGAATGGAGACCCAGTACTTC. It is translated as CASSFLAAAGMETQYF.

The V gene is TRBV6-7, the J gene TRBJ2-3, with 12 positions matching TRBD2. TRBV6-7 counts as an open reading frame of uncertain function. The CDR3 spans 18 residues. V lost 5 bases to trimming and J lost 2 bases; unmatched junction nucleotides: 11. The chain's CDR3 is CASSDTSGRINPTDTQYF. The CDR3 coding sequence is TGTGCCAGCAGTGATACTAGCGGGAGGATAAACCCCACAGATACGCAGTATTTT.

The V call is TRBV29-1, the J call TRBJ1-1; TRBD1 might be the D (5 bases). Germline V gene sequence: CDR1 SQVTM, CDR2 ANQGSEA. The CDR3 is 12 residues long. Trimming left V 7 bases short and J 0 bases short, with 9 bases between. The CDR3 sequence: CSAQDMNTEAFF. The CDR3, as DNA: TGCAGCGCTCAGGACATGAACACTGAAGCTTTCTTT.

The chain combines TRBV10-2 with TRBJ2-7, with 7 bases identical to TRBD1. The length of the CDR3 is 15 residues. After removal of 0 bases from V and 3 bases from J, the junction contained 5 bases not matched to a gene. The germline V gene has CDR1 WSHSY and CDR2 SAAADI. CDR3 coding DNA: TGCGCCAGCAGTGAGTCGGACAGGCGCCTCTACGAGCAGTACTTC. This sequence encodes CASSESDRRLYEQYF.

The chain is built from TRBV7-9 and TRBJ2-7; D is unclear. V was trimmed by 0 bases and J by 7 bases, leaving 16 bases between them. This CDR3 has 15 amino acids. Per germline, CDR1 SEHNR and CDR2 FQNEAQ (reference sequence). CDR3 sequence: CASSLAAAGLREQYF. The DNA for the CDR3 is TGTGCCAGCAGCTTAGCGGCAGCAGGCTTACGGGAGCAGTACTTC.

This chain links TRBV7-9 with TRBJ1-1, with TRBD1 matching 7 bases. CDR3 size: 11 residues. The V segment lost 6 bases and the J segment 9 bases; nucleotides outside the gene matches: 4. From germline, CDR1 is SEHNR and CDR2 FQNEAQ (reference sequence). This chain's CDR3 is CASRKRGQAFF. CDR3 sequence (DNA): TGTGCCAGCAGGAAAAGGGGGCAAGCTTTCTTT.

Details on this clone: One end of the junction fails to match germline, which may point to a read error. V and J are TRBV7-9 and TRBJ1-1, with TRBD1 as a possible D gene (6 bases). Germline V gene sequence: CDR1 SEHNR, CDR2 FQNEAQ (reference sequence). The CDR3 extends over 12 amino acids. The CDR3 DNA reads TGTTCCAGCAGCTTAGCAACAGGGAAAGCTTTCTTT. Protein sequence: CSSSLATGKAFF. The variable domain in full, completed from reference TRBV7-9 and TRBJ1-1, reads DTGVSQNPRHKITKRGQNVTFRCDPISEHNRLYWYRQTLGQGPEFLTYFQNEAQLEKSRLLSDRFSAERPKGSFSTLEIQRTEQGDSAMYLCSSSLATGKAFFGQGTRLTVV.

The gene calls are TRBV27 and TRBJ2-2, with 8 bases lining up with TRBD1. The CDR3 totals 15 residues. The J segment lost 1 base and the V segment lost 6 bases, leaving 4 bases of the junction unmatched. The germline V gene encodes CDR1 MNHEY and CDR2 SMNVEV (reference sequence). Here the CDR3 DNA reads TGTGCCAGCAGCTTCGGACAGGGGAACACCGGGGAGCTGTTTTTT. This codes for CASSFGQGNTGELFF.

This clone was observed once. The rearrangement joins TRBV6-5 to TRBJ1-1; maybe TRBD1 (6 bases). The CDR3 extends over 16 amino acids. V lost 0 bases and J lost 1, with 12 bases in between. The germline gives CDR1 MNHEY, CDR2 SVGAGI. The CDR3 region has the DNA TGTGCCAGCAGTTACTCGAGGACAGTTAAGAACACTGAAGCTTTCTTT. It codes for CASSYSRTVKNTEAFF.

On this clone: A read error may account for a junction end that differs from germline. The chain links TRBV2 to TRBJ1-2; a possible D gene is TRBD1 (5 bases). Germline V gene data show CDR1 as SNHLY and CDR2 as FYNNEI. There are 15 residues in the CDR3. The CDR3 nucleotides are TGTGCCAGCAGGCGGGACCTCGTCCCTAACTATGGCCACACCTTC. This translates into CASRRDLVPNYGHTF.

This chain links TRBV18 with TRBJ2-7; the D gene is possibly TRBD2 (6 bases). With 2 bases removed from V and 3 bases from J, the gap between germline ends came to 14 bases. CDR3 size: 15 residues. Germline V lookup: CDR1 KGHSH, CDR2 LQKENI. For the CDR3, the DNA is TGTGCCAGCTCACCAATGTCTAGCGCAGTCTACGAGCAGTACTTC. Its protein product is CASSPMSSAVYEQYF.

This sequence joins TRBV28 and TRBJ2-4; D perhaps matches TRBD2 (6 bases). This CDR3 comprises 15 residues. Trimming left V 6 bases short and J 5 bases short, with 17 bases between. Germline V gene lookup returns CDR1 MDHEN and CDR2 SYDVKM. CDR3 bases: TGTGCCAGCAGGGGCGCGAGAGCGGGCCAAAACATTCAGTACTTC. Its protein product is CASRGARAGQNIQYF.

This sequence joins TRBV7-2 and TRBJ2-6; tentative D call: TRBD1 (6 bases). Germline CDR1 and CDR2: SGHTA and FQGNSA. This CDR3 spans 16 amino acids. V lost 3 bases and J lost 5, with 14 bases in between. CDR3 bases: TGTGCCAGCAGCTTGGGGGCCGCGCTCAGGGCCAACGTCCTGACTTTC. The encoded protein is CASSLGAALRANVLTF.